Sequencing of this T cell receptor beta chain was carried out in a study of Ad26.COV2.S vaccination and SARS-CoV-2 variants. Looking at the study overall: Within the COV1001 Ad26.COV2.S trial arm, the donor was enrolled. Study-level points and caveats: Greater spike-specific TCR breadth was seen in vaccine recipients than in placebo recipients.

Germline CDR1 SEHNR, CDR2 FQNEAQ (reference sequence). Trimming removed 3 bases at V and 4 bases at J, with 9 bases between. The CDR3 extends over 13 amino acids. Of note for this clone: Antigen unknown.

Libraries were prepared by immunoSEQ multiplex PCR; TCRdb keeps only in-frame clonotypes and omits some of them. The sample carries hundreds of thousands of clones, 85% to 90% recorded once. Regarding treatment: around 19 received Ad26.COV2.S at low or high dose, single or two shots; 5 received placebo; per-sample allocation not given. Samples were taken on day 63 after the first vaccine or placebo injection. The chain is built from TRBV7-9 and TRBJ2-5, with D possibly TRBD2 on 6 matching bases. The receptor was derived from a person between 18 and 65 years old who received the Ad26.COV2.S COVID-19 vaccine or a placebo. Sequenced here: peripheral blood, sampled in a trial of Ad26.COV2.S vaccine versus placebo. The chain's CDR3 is CASSFWGGETQYF. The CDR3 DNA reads TGTGCCAGCAGCTTTTGGGGAGGAGAGACCCAGTACTTC.